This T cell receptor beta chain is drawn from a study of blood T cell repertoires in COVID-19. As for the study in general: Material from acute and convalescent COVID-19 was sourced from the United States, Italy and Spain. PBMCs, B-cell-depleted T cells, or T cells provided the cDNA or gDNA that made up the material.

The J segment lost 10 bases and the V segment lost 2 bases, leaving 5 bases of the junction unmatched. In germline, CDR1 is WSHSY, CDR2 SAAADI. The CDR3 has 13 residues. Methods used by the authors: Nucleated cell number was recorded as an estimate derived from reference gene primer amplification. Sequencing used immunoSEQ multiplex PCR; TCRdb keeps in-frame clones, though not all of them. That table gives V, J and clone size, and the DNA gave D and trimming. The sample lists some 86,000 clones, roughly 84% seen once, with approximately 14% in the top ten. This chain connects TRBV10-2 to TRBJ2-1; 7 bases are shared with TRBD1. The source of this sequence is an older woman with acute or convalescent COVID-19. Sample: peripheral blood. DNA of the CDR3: TGCGCCAGCAGTGAGACAGGGGAATGGGAGCAGTTCTTC. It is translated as CASSETGEWEQFF.